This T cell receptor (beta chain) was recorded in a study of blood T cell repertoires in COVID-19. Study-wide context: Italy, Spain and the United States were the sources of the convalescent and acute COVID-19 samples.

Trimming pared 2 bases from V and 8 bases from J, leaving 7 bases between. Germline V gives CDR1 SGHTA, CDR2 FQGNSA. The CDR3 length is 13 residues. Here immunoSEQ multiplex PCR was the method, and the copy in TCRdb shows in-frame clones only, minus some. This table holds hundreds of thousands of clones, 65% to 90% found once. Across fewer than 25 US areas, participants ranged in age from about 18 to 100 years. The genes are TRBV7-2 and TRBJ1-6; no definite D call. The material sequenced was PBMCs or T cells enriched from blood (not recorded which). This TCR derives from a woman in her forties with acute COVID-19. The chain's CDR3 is CASSLPLHSPLHF. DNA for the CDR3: TGTGCCAGCAGCTTACCCCTCCATTCACCCCTCCACTTT. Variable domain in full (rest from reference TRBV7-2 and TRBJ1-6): GAGVSQSPSNKVTEKGKDVELRCDPISGHTALYWYRQSLGQGLEFLIYFQGNSAPDKSGLPSDRFSAERTGGSVSTLTIQRTQQEDSAVYLCASSLPLHSPLHFGNGTRLTVT.